This TCR beta chain was sequenced during a study of blood T cell repertoires in COVID-19 (dated by TCRdb to the early 2020s). General notes on the study: Samples covering the acute and convalescent phases of COVID-19 were provided by collaborators in the United States, Italy and Spain. The material from the prospective study consisted of cDNA or gDNA derived from T cells, B-cell-depleted T cells, or PBMCs. The repertoires were released in a freely available public database intended as a resource for research on the immune response to SARS-CoV-2. The dataset comprised deeply sampled blood TCRbeta repertoires from subjects exposed to, actively infected with, or recovered from COVID-19. The sample metadata nearly always contained a de-identified subject ID, COVID-19 status, age in years and sex. Samples came from the ongoing ImmuneRACE study (first 160 participants) plus 1,254 subjects from 6 global collaborators. Where available, HLA class I and class II types were obtained from metadata supplied by the sample provider rather than from assay-based typing.

The germline V gene yields MNHEY for CDR1 and SVGAGI for CDR2. Counted from cysteine to phenylalanine, this CDR3 has 15 amino acids. The only DNA kept is the CDR3, 45 bases in frame from the first base. V is pruned by 6 bases and J by 3 bases, leaving 6 bases of the junction without a gene match. Whole blood was collected in K2EDTA tubes by collaborating institutions according to the institutions' own protocols. For TCRbeta analysis, collaborators shipped samples in one of three forms: frozen whole blood, isolated PBMCs, or DNA extracted from either of those sample types. Overall study results and their limits: How much clinical and demographic metadata was included differed by source and by participant, and the metadata was provided uncurated.

In the case of this clone: Which antigen it targets is not known. Base qualities are not provided; no much larger clone lies one nucleotide away.

The immunoSEQ Assay, a bias-controlled multiplex PCR, was used to amplify TCRbeta CDR3 regions from genomic DNA. In the authors' own workflow: Within the assay, amplification of reference gene primers was used to estimate how many nucleated cells each sample contained. To quantify the absolute abundance of each unique TCRbeta CDR3 rearrangement, sequence reads were collapsed and filtered. For each sample, productive Simpson clonality was calculated as the square root of Simpson's diversity index over productive rearrangements. TCRdb carries this immuneACCESS record with in-frame sequences only. Its versions omit some clonotypes, under half of them owing to an unresolved V gene in the studies checked, with the rest unexplained. Clonal size and the V and J genes are those of that table, whereas D and trimming came from the DNA. This sample lists roughly 30,000 clones; more than 70% were detected once. About 9.2% of the sample is held by the ten biggest clonotypes.

This sequence was found in a man older than 75 with active COVID-19. The rearrangement combines TRBV6-5 with TRBJ2-2; 8 bases in the junction line up with TRBD1. The source material was peripheral blood. The CDR3 protein sequence reads: CASSRGQGDTGELFF. DNA sequence: TGTGCCAGCAGCCGCGGACAGGGAGACACCGGGGAGCTGTTTTTT.